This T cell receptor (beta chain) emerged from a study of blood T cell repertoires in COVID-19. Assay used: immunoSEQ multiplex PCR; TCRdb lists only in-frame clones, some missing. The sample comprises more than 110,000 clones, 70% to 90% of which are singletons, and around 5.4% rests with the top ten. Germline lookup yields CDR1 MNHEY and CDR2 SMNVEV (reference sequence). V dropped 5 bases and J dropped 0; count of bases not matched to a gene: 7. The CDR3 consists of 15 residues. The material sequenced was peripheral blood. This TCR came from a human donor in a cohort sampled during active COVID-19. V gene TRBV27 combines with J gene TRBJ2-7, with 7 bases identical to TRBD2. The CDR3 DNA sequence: TGTGCCAGCAGTCCACGGGGGGTCCTCTCCTACGAGCAGTACTTC. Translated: CASSPRGVLSYEQYF.